Listed here are 13 T cell receptor beta chains from one sample, sequenced in a study of OX40 agonist ivuxolimab in advanced cancers. Here immunoSEQ multiplex PCR was the method, and the copy in TCRdb shows in-frame clones only, minus some. The sample yields 35,000 to 45,000 clones, 82% seen once. This sample comprised CD4+ or CD8+ T cells sorted from blood, obtained in a trial of the OX40 agonist ivuxolimab. The receptors stem from an adult with an advanced solid tumor such as melanoma, head and neck, liver or kidney cancer.

The CDR3 loop reads CASSLNSPRVTYEQYF. In nucleotides, the CDR3 is TGTGCCAGCAGCTTGAATTCACCCAGGGTCACCTACGAGCAGTACTTC. The chain couples TRBV5-5 to TRBJ2-7; maybe TRBD1 (5 bases). The V and J ends lost 1 base and 2 bases respectively, with 16 bases between them. CDR3 size: 16 residues. Germline V gene data show CDR1 as SGHKS and CDR2 as YYEKEE (reference sequence).

This chain connects TRBV19 to TRBJ2-3, with D tentatively TRBD2 (6 bases). V was clipped by 10 bases and J by 5 bases, with 19 bases between them. Germline V gene lookup returns CDR1 LNHDA and CDR2 SQIVND (reference sequence). The CDR3 sequence is 14 residues long. The CDR3 is CATQGRGDRDTQYF. In DNA form, the CDR3 reads TGTGCCACCCAAGGGCGGGGTGATAGAGATACGCAGTATTTT. The variable domain in full, completed from reference TRBV19 and TRBJ2-3, reads DGGITQSPKYLFRKEGQNVTLSCEQNLNHDAMYWYRQDPGQGLRLIYYSQIVNDFQKGDIAEGYSVSREKKESFPLTVTSAQKNPTAFYLCATQGRGDRDTQYFGPGTRLTVL.

The chain carries TRBV5-1 and TRBJ1-1; 7 bases are a match to TRBD1. This CDR3 spans 15 amino acids. V trimming: 0 bases; J trimming: 0 bases; junction bases outside the gene matches: 2. Germline-derived CDR1 and CDR2 are SGHRS and YFSETQ. The DNA of the CDR3 is TGCGCCAGCAGCTTGGAACAGGGGTTGAACACTGAAGCTTTCTTT. This sequence encodes CASSLEQGLNTEAFF.

J is TRBJ2-4 and V is TRBV7-2; the D is unclear. The CDR3 runs to 14 residues. The V and J ends lost 3 bases and 4 bases respectively, with 10 bases between them. CDR1 SGHTA and CDR2 FQGNSA come from the germline V gene. The CDR3 bases are TGTGCCAGCAGCTTGGGTGGGAAAAAAAACATTCAGTACTTC. Protein product: CASSLGGKKNIQYF.

This rearrangement joins TRBV19 to TRBJ1-4; no reliable D call. Trimming removed 7 bases at V and 6 bases at J, with 12 bases between. The germline V gene encodes CDR1 LNHDA and CDR2 SQIVND (reference sequence). This CDR3 region has 13 residues. The CDR3 reads CASTIGSYEKLFF. Written as DNA, the CDR3 is TGTGCCAGTACCATCGGGAGTTATGAAAAACTGTTTTTT. Variable domain in full (rest from reference TRBV19 and TRBJ1-4): DGGITQSPKYLFRKEGQNVTLSCEQNLNHDAMYWYRQDPGQGLRLIYYSQIVNDFQKGDIAEGYSVSREKKESFPLTVTSAQKNPTAFYLCASTIGSYEKLFFGSGTQLSVL.

The chain employs TRBV25-1 and TRBJ1-1; D remains unclear. The germline V and J ends were trimmed by 0 bases and 2 bases, with 7 bases remaining between them. The CDR3 spans 14 residues. Germline V gene sequence: CDR1 MGHDK, CDR2 SYGVNS. CDR3 loop: CASSEYGVNTEAFF. As DNA, the CDR3 is TGTGCCAGCAGTGAATATGGGGTCAACACTGAAGCTTTCTTT.

This chain connects TRBV9 to TRBJ1-3; D gene unclear. CDR3 length: 15 residues. CDR1 is SGDLS and CDR2 is YYNGEE in the germline V gene. The V gene lost 4 bases and the J gene lost 0 bases, with 11 bases spanning the gap. CDR3: CASSPPHGSGNTIYF. DNA of the CDR3: TGTGCCAGCAGCCCCCCCCACGGCTCTGGAAACACCATATATTTT.

The chain recombines TRBV7-9 with TRBJ2-7; no firm D call. CDR3 size: 12 residues. Germline V gives CDR1 SEHNR, CDR2 FQNEAQ (reference sequence). Trimming left V 4 bases short and J 6 bases short, with 10 bases between. This CDR3 reads CASSYGDGEQYF. As DNA, the CDR3 is TGTGCCAGCAGCTATGGAGATGGCGAGCAGTACTTC.

The V gene is TRBV10-3, the J gene TRBJ2-2; TRBD2 agrees at 7 bases. This CDR3 is 17 amino acids long. Germline CDR1 and CDR2: ENHRY and SYGVKD. The V and J ends lost 5 bases and 0 bases, in that order; junction bases with no gene match: 9. The chain's CDR3 is CAISQVPTSTNTGELFF. CDR3 nucleotides: TGTGCCATCAGTCAAGTGCCGACTAGCACGAACACCGGGGAGCTGTTTTTT.

The rearrangement uses TRBV5-6 and TRBJ1-4; the match to TRBD1 covers 7 bases. Trimming at V came to 4 bases and at J to 6 bases, leaving 9 bases not matched to a gene. The germline V gene has CDR1 SGHDT and CDR2 YYEEEE. The CDR3 length is 15 residues. In nucleotides, the CDR3 is TGTGCCAGCAGCACTGAAACAGGGGTATATGAAAAACTGTTTTTT. It specifies CASSTETGVYEKLFF.

The chain carries TRBV12-5 and TRBJ2-5, with D perhaps TRBD2 (6 bases). Germline assignment: CDR1 LGHNT and CDR2 FRNRAP. This CDR3 region has 15 residues. The V end was cut by 5 bases, the J end by 5 bases, with 18 bases between. The CDR3, as DNA: TGTGCTAGTGGTCTCGCCGTAGGGGAGGTCGAGACCCAGTACTTC. It is translated as CASGLAVGEVETQYF.

There are a few counts of this clone. The chain is built from TRBV4-2 and TRBJ1-4; 9 nucleotides match TRBD1. The germline V gene encodes CDR1 LGHNA and CDR2 YNFKEQ. This CDR3 comprises 15 residues. The J segment lost 6 bases and the V segment lost 1 base, leaving 3 bases of the junction unmatched. The chain's CDR3 is CASSQGQGGDEKLFF. CDR3 nucleotide sequence: TGTGCCAGCAGCCAAGGACAGGGGGGGGATGAAAAACTGTTTTTT.

The chain has TRBV19 and TRBJ1-1; 8 positions match TRBD1. CDR1 is LNHDA and CDR2 is SQIVND in the germline V gene (reference sequence). CDR3 length: 14 amino acids. V was pared by 3 bases and J by 4 bases, with 4 bases of the junction left unmatched. The CDR3 coding sequence is TGTGCCAGTAGTATTACAGGGGGAATCACTGAAGCTTTCTTT. Its protein product is CASSITGGITEAFF.